The clone carrying this T cell receptor (beta chain) appeared a single time. Measured with immunoSEQ multiplex PCR; TCRdb has only the in-frame clones, and not every one. The table shows more than 25,000 clones, with roughly nine tenths occurring only once. This sample was taken from a study of PD-1 and CTLA-4 blockade in melanoma. Unmatched junction bases numbered 7, after V lost 3 bases and J lost 3 bases. From germline, CDR1 is MNHEY and CDR2 SMNVEV (reference sequence). The CDR3 runs to 15 residues. The starting material was CD8+ T cells from peripheral blood, obtained before anti-PD-1 treatment. This TCR derives from a human donor with melanoma. The chain links TRBV27 to TRBJ1-1; TRBD1 agrees at 7 bases. The CDR3 DNA sequence: TGTGCCAGCAGTTTCCGACAGGGAGGGGACACTGAAGCTTTCTTT. It yields the protein CASSFRQGGDTEAFF.